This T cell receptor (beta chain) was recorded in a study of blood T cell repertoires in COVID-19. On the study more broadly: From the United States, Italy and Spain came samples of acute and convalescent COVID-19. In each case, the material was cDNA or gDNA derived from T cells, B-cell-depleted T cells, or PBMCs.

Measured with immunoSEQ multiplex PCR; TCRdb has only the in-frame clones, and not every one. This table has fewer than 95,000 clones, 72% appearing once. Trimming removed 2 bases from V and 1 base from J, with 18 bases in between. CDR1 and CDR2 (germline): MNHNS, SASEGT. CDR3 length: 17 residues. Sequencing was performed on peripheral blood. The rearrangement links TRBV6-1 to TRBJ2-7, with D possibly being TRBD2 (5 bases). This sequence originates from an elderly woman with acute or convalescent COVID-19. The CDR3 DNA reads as TGTGCCAGCAGTGAATCGGTCTATGTAGGGAGTTCCTACGAGCAGTACTTC. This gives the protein CASSESVYVGSSYEQYF.